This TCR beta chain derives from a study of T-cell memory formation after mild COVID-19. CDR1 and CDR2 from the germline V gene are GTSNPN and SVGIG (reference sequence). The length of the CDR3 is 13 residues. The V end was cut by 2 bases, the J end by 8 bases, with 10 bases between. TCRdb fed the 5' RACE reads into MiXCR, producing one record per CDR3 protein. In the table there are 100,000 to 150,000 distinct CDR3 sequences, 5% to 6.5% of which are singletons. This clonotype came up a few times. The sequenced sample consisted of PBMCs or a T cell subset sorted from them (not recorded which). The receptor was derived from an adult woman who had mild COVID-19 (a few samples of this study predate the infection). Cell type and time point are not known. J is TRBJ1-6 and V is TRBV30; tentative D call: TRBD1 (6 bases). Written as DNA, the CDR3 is TGTGCCTGGAGTATGCAGGGGTATTCACCCCTCCACTTT. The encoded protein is CAWSMQGYSPLHF.